The 31 T cell receptor beta chains below come from one sample, sequenced in a study of shared clonotypes between healthy human individuals. TCRdb's table, derived via immunoSEQ multiplex PCR, lists solely in-frame clones and lacks some. The sample carries around 2.3 million clones, approximately 96% recorded once. The sample comprised naive CD4+ T cells sorted from blood. Described subset: CD45RA+ positively selected. Every receptor here comes from a man younger than 35 in good health.

V is TRBV2 and J is TRBJ1-2; TRBD1 might be the D (5 bases). Germline V gene sequence: CDR1 SNHLY, CDR2 FYNNEI. V was trimmed by 6 bases and J by 4 bases, leaving 18 bases between them. The CDR3 has 15 residues. The CDR3 region has the DNA TGTGCCAGCAGCAAGGAGACCGGGGGTGGCTATGGCTACACCTTC. Encoded protein: CASSKETGGGYGYTF.

V gene TRBV28 combines with J gene TRBJ1-6, with D possibly TRBD1 on 6 matching bases. The CDR3 is 16 residues long. Germline V gene lookup returns CDR1 MDHEN and CDR2 SYDVKM. The V gene lost 5 bases and the J gene lost 6 bases, with 17 bases spanning the gap. DNA for the CDR3: TGTGCCAGCAGTGGGGCGCGGACAGCGATTAATTCACCCCTCCACTTT. This encodes CASSGARTAINSPLHF. Based on the CDR3 plus reference TRBV28 and TRBJ1-6, the full variable domain is DVKVTQSSRYLVKRTGEKVFLECVQDMDHENMFWYRQDPGLGLRLIYFSYDVKMKEKGDIPEGYSVSREKKERFSLILESASTNQTSMYLCASSGARTAINSPLHFGNGTRLTVT.

This sequence joins TRBV28 and TRBJ1-2; maybe TRBD1 (6 bases). The germline V gene encodes CDR1 MDHEN and CDR2 SYDVKM. The CDR3 runs to 15 residues. V lost 6 bases and J lost 2, with 16 bases in between. The DNA of the CDR3 is TGTGCCAGCAGCTCTTGGGACACCATCAACTATGGCTACACCTTC. This gives the protein CASSSWDTINYGYTF.

The V gene is TRBV28, the J gene TRBJ1-4; the D is unclear. V dropped 7 bases and J dropped 5 bases, with 14 bases sitting between them. The CDR3 contains 14 residues. Germline assignment: CDR1 MDHEN and CDR2 SYDVKM. CDR3 sequence (DNA): TGTGCCAGCACTCGAGGCAGCAAAAATGAAAAACTGTTTTTT. Translating gives CASTRGSKNEKLFF.

The chain is built from TRBV6-1 and TRBJ1-1; weak D call: TRBD1 (5 bases). This CDR3 region has 14 residues. The ends were cut back, 8 bases at V and 3 bases at J, with 16 bases in the middle. Germline loops: CDR1 MNHNS, CDR2 SASEGT. The CDR3 is CASSFGGGDTEAFF. The CDR3 region has the DNA TGTGCCAGCTCCTTCGGGGGGGGTGACACTGAAGCTTTCTTT.

The chain couples TRBV5-1 to TRBJ2-4; D perhaps matches TRBD2 (6 bases). CDR3 length: 16 amino acids. Germline CDR1 SGHRS, CDR2 YFSETQ. V lost 0 bases to trimming and J lost 0 bases, with 10 bases between them. The CDR3 loop is CASSLDSGLAKNIQYF. The CDR3 nucleotides are TGCGCCAGCAGCTTGGATAGCGGTCTAGCCAAAAACATTCAGTACTTC.

The chain employs TRBV10-3 and TRBJ1-5; 7 bases agree with TRBD1. Trimming cost V 6 bases and J 3 bases; bases outside gene matches: 5. Germline-derived CDR1 and CDR2 are ENHRY and SYGVKD. The CDR3 has 14 amino acids. For the CDR3, the DNA is TGTGCCATCAGGGGAACAGGGGACAATCAGCCCCAGCATTTT. Translated: CAIRGTGDNQPQHF.

The count of this clone is one. The chain is built from TRBV5-1 and TRBJ2-7, with TRBD2 as a possible D gene (6 bases). Germline-derived CDR1 and CDR2 are SGHRS and YFSETQ. The V gene lost 0 bases and the J gene lost 3 bases, with 19 bases spanning the gap. The CDR3 is made up of 17 amino acids. The CDR3 sequence is CASSLGDTGLVGYEQYF. CDR3 nucleotides: TGCGCCAGCAGCTTGGGAGATACGGGACTCGTGGGCTACGAGCAGTACTTC. The complete variable domain, with remaining parts taken from reference TRBV5-1 and TRBJ2-7, reads KAGVTQTPRYLIKTRGQQVTLSCSPISGHRSVSWYQQTPGQGLQFLFEYFSETQRNKGNFPGRFSGRQFSNSRSEMNVSTLELGDSALYLCASSLGDTGLVGYEQYFGPGTRLTVT.

This rearrangement joins TRBV5-4 to TRBJ2-1; 16 nucleotides match TRBD2. Germline CDR1 reads SGHNT; CDR2 reads YYREEE (reference sequence). The CDR3 has 18 residues. The trim removed 4 bases at V and 4 bases at J, leaving 8 bases unmatched. The CDR3, as DNA: TGTGCCAGCAGCCCGGGACTAGCGGGAGGGACTAATTACAATGAGCAGTTCTTC. This encodes CASSPGLAGGTNYNEQFF.

The chain is built from TRBV30 and TRBJ1-2; D is undetermined. This CDR3 region has 13 residues. In germline, CDR1 is GTSNPN, CDR2 SVGIG (reference sequence). The V end was cut by 3 bases, the J end by 8 bases, with 16 bases between. CDR3 DNA sequence: TGTGCCTGGAGAGAAGGCGAGTTCCAAGGCTACACCTTC. It translates to CAWREGEFQGYTF. The full variable domain, rest sourced from reference TRBV30 and TRBJ1-2, is SQTIHQWPATLVQPVGSPLSLECTVEGTSNPNLYWYRQAAGRGLQLLFYSVGIGQISSEVPQNLSASRPQDRQFILSSKKLLLSDSGFYLCAWREGEFQGYTFGSGTRLTVV.

Note on this clone: Within the sample, other DNA sequences also encode this same CDR3. The chain is built from TRBV10-3 and TRBJ2-7; no firm D call. The CDR3 is 11 amino acids. Germline CDR1 and CDR2: ENHRY and SYGVKD. Trimming pared 6 bases from V and 0 bases from J, leaving 3 bases between. This CDR3 is CAISSSYEQYF. The CDR3 DNA sequence: TGTGCCATCAGCAGCTCCTACGAGCAGTACTTC.

This clone was recorded only once. The J gene is TRBJ1-5, the V gene TRBV29-1; D not certain. V was pared by 5 bases and J by 5 bases, with 16 bases between. The CDR3 has 14 residues. Germline assignment: CDR1 SQVTM and CDR2 ANQGSEA. CDR3 sequence (DNA): TGCAGCGTTTTAATCGCATCCATAGATCAGCCCCAGCATTTT. As protein: CSVLIASIDQPQHF.

Concerning this clone itself: Other DNA sequences in the same sample also yield this CDR3. This chain links TRBV5-1 with TRBJ1-1; D remains unclear. Germline CDR1 reads SGHRS; CDR2 reads YFSETQ. V dropped 2 bases and J dropped 1 base, with 6 bases sitting between them. The CDR3 totals 13 residues. CDR3 loop: CASSFQGNTEAFF. As DNA, the CDR3 is TGCGCCAGCAGCTTCCAAGGGAACACTGAAGCTTTCTTT.

This sequence joins TRBV28 and TRBJ1-5, with D uncertain. The CDR3 spans 14 residues. V was clipped by 6 bases and J by 7 bases, with 16 bases between them. CDR1 MDHEN and CDR2 SYDVKM come from the germline V gene. The CDR3 protein is CASRFSSGGQPQHF. The CDR3 DNA follows: TGTGCCAGCAGGTTCTCATCAGGCGGGCAGCCCCAGCATTTT.

The rearrangement uses TRBV28 and TRBJ2-5; either TRBD1 or TRBD2 may fit D (5 bases each). Between the trimmed V and J ends, which lost 4 bases and 1 base, there was a span of 7 bases. Looked up from germline, CDR1 is MDHEN and CDR2 is SYDVKM. This CDR3 has 13 amino acids. The CDR3 DNA follows: TGTGCCAGCAGTTCCGGGACCCAAGAGACCCAGTACTTC. It codes for CASSSGTQETQYF.

The rearrangement joins TRBV6-6 to TRBJ2-1, with 13 bases fitting TRBD2. CDR1 is MNHNY, CDR2 SVGAGI, per germline (reference sequence). This CDR3 region has 15 residues. V dropped 5 bases and J dropped 8; count of bases not matched to a gene: 6. The CDR3 reads CASSKLAGGIHEQFF. In DNA form, the CDR3 reads TGTGCCAGCAGTAAACTAGCGGGAGGGATCCATGAGCAGTTCTTC.

This clone occurred a few times. The rearrangement joins TRBV2 to TRBJ1-5; TRBD1 might be the D (6 bases). The germline gives CDR1 SNHLY, CDR2 FYNNEI. CDR3 size: 13 residues. Trimming pared 8 bases from V and 7 bases from J, leaving 15 bases between. CDR3 protein: CASGGQPGQPQHF. The CDR3 coding sequence is TGTGCCAGCGGGGGGCAGCCGGGGCAGCCCCAGCATTTT.

The J gene is TRBJ1-5, the V gene TRBV27; 7 bases align to TRBD1. This CDR3 spans 14 amino acids. Germline loops: CDR1 MNHEY, CDR2 SMNVEV (reference sequence). The V segment lost 6 bases and the J segment 3 bases; nucleotides outside the gene matches: 5. The CDR3 reads CASRRQGYNQPQHF. CDR3 DNA sequence: TGTGCCAGCAGACGACAGGGTTACAATCAGCCCCAGCATTTT.

The chain's CDR3 is CASSLVAGDSPLHF. The CDR3 coding sequence is TGTGCCAGCAGCTTAGTCGCAGGCGATTCACCCCTCCACTTT. V usage is TRBV7-8 and J usage is TRBJ1-6; D remains unclear. The length of the CDR3 is 14 residues. Germline V gene sequence: CDR1 SGHVS, CDR2 FQNEAQ. Trimming removed 1 base at V and 8 bases at J, with 9 bases between.

This clone occurred once. A much larger clone is a single base away; this may be a read error. Other DNA sequences in this sample translate to the same CDR3. CDR3 region: CASSLEGANQPQHF. CDR3 sequence (DNA): TGCGCCAGCAGCTTGGAGGGGGCCAATCAGCCCCAGCATTTT. This chain uses TRBV5-1 with TRBJ1-5; TRBD1 agrees at 7 bases. The junction had 0 bases not matched to a gene; V was cut back by 0 bases and J by 3 bases. Germline V gene sequence: CDR1 SGHRS, CDR2 YFSETQ. This CDR3 contains 14 residues.

As to this clone: One junction end disagrees with the germline gene, perhaps due to a read error. The chain uses TRBV30 and TRBJ1-5; no clear D gene. In germline, CDR1 is GTSNPN, CDR2 SVGIG (reference sequence). The CDR3 runs to 14 residues. DNA for the CDR3: TGTGCCTGTAGTGACTCCTTCGTCAATCAGCCCCAGCATTTT. The encoded protein is CACSDSFVNQPQHF.

The CDR3 sequence is CASSFTGTTWGWEQYF. The DNA of the CDR3 is TGTGCCAGCAGCTTCACGGGCACTACGTGGGGCTGGGAGCAGTACTTC. The chain carries TRBV27 and TRBJ2-7, with D possibly matching TRBD1 (5 bases). Germline V CDR1 and CDR2: MNHEY, SMNVEV (reference sequence). Trimming pared 6 bases from V and 7 bases from J, leaving 25 bases between. CDR3 size: 16 residues.

This chain connects TRBV7-6 to TRBJ2-2; D uncertain. Germline-derived CDR1 and CDR2 are SGHVS and FNYEAQ. The CDR3 spans 14 residues. V lost 1 base and J 7 bases, leaving 10 bases between the germline ends. The CDR3 spells CASSLDGPGGELFF. The DNA for the CDR3 is TGTGCCAGCAGCTTAGACGGACCGGGCGGGGAGCTGTTTTTT.

The chain joins TRBV10-3 to TRBJ2-7, with D unresolved. The germline V gene has CDR1 ENHRY and CDR2 SYGVKD. V lost 8 bases, J lost 1 base, and 21 bases lay in between. The CDR3 loop spans 16 amino acids. The CDR3 loop reads CAIRYPMEPPSYEQYF. The CDR3 DNA reads as TGTGCCATCCGCTACCCAATGGAGCCGCCATCCTACGAGCAGTACTTC.

The V call is TRBV6-5, the J call TRBJ1-5, with D unresolved. V dropped 0 bases and J dropped 6 bases, with 15 bases sitting between them. This CDR3 region has 16 residues. The germline CDR1 and CDR2 sequences are MNHEY and SVGAGI. The CDR3 DNA reads TGTGCCAGCAGTTACTCGAATAGGAACAGTGGTCAGCCCCAGCATTTT. This encodes CASSYSNRNSGQPQHF.

The chain's CDR3 is CAQPCEKGDSYEQYF. As DNA, the CDR3 is TGTGCCCAGCCGTGTGAAAAGGGCGACTCCTACGAGCAGTACTTC. The rearrangement uses TRBV6-5 and TRBJ2-7, with D hard to call. Trimming removed 11 bases at V and 0 bases at J, with 20 bases between. Germline V gene lookup returns CDR1 MNHEY and CDR2 SVGAGI. CDR3 length: 15 residues.

The chain links TRBV25-1 to TRBJ1-2, with TRBD1 matching 7 bases. V lost 6 bases, J lost 8 bases, and 9 bases stayed unmatched. Germline V lookup: CDR1 MGHDK, CDR2 SYGVNS. There are 13 residues in the CDR3. CDR3 nucleotide sequence: TGTGCCAGCAGGGGATACAGGGGTAAAGGCTACACCTTC. The encoded protein is CASRGYRGKGYTF.

The chain combines TRBV6-6 with TRBJ2-1; tentatively, D is TRBD1 (6 bases). This CDR3 has 14 residues. The germline V gene has CDR1 MNHNY and CDR2 SVGAGI (reference sequence). Trimming took 5 bases from V and 3 from J, leaving 11 bases between them. The CDR3 DNA is TGTGCCAGCAGTACGGACAGAAACTACAATGAGCAGTTCTTC. This codes for CASSTDRNYNEQFF.

This chain uses TRBV2 with TRBJ1-1; D is unclear. With 2 bases removed from V and 4 bases from J, the gap between germline ends came to 8 bases. Germline-derived CDR1 and CDR2 are SNHLY and FYNNEI. This CDR3 comprises 13 residues. The CDR3 loop is CASSEQRVTEAFF. The DNA for the CDR3 is TGTGCCAGCAGTGAACAGAGGGTCACTGAAGCTTTCTTT.

This chain joins TRBV4-2 and TRBJ2-3; TRBD2 matches 9 bases. The V gene end was trimmed by 0 bases and the J gene end by 7 bases; junction bases not matched to a gene: 8. The germline gives CDR1 LGHNA, CDR2 YNFKEQ. The CDR3 runs to 16 residues. CDR3 region: CASSQDGSSGVNTQYF. Here the CDR3 DNA reads TGTGCCAGCAGCCAAGATGGGTCTAGCGGGGTGAATACGCAGTATTTT.

The chain recombines TRBV30 with TRBJ1-2, with 11 positions matching TRBD1. The CDR3 contains 14 residues. Germline CDR1 GTSNPN, CDR2 SVGIG (reference sequence). The V segment lost 5 bases and the J segment 4 bases; nucleotides outside the gene matches: 6. The CDR3 here is CAWSGTGGIYGYTF. The CDR3 DNA follows: TGTGCCTGGTCCGGGACAGGGGGGATCTATGGCTACACCTTC.